This TCR beta chain was obtained from a study of blood T cell repertoires in COVID-19. Turning to the study itself: The samples span acute and convalescent COVID-19 from the United States, Italy and Spain. T cells, B-cell-depleted T cells, or PBMCs provided the cDNA or gDNA that served as material.

In the original analysis: Using reference gene primer amplification, nucleated cell counts were estimated. Profiled with immunoSEQ multiplex PCR; TCRdb holds only in-frame clones, not every one. Clonal size and the V and J genes are those of that table, whereas D and trimming came from the DNA. Of about 140,000 clones detected, 88% appear once; the ten largest clones hold about 1.5%. CDR1 is MNHEY and CDR2 is SVGEGT in the germline V gene. Trimming stripped 5 bases from V and 10 bases from J, with 28 bases between. The CDR3 sequence is 17 residues long. The chain recombines TRBV6-2 or TRBV6-3 with TRBJ2-3, with D possibly matching TRBD2 (6 bases). The sequence derives from a woman between 55 and 75 years old with acute or convalescent COVID-19. Sequencing was done on a sample of peripheral blood. In DNA form, the CDR3 reads TGTGCCAGCAGTACCGGGACTCTAGGCTCTCATAGGTTGTCGCAGTATTTT. This codes for CASSTGTLGSHRLSQYF.